This T cell receptor beta chain stems from a study of early T cells in non-severe SARS-CoV-2 infection. The wider study: Bulk RNA from unsorted whole blood was sequenced; chains were unpaired. Overall study results and limits: VDJdb matching skewed toward anti-spike CD8 responses, missing private and CD4 specificities.

cDNA molecules, individually, were tagged with unique molecular identifiers. TCRdb re-analysed the 5' RACE reads in MiXCR, keeping a single row per CDR3 protein. The table has about 64,000 distinct CDR3 sequences, 4.9% seen once; the top ten hold roughly 5%. This clonotype was picked up many times. Its antigen remains unknown. V lost 2 bases, J lost 2 bases, and 16 bases lay in between. The CDR3 is made up of 17 amino acids. Germline-derived CDR1 and CDR2 are SGHAT and FQNNGV. The chain couples TRBV11-2 to TRBJ2-1, with D possibly matching TRBD2 (6 bases). What was sequenced was whole blood. The sequence was obtained from an adult who was a healthcare worker with PCR-confirmed SARS-CoV-2 infection or an uninfected control (not recorded which). The CDR3 DNA sequence: TGTGCCAGCAGCTTAAATTTAGGGAGGCCAACCTACAATGAGCAGTTCTTC. This sequence encodes CASSLNLGRPTYNEQFF.